Given below is one T cell receptor (beta chain) in context. V dropped 5 bases and J dropped 4 bases, with 11 bases sitting between them. The CDR3 length is 13 residues. The entry originates in a study of Ad26.COV2.S vaccination and SARS-CoV-2 variants. As to treatment: some 20 received Ad26.COV2.S at low or high dose, single or two shots; several received placebo; per-sample allocation not given. The samples were gathered on day 63 after the first injection of vaccine or placebo. The repertoire was sequenced with immunoSEQ multiplex PCR; TCRdb's copy has only in-frame clones and lacks some. The data hold about 480,000 clones, with 87% observed a single time.

The origin of this receptor is a person between 18 and 65 years old who received the Ad26.COV2.S COVID-19 vaccine or a placebo. Source: peripheral blood, taken in a trial of Ad26.COV2.S vaccine versus placebo. The V call is TRBV12-3 or TRBV12-4, the J call TRBJ1-2; D possibly corresponds to TRBD1 (6 bases). Here the CDR3 reads CASSPTGLYGYTF. The CDR3 DNA follows: TGTGCCAGCAGTCCGACAGGCCTCTATGGCTACACCTTC.